The 20 T cell receptor beta chains below all came from one sample that was sequenced in a study of blood T cell repertoires in COVID-19 (dated by TCRdb to 2018 to 2021). To prepare the library, the immunoSEQ multiplex PCR assay was applied. In its TCRdb copy, this immuneACCESS table keeps in-frame sequences only and misses some clones. Where compared with another copy, unresolved V genes explain less than half of these, and the others have no known cause. The sample table contains 40,000 to 55,000 clones; only one count was recorded for roughly 89% of them. Around 30% of the sample rests with the top ten. The specimen sequenced was peripheral blood. The receptors were sampled from a woman aged 80 or over with acute or convalescent COVID-19.

CDR3 loop: CASSQASLYNEQFF. The CDR3 DNA reads as TGTGCCAGCAGCCAAGCTAGCCTATACAATGAGCAGTTCTTC. The J gene is TRBJ2-1, the V gene TRBV14; TRBD2 is a possible D gene (5 bases). Germline CDR1 and CDR2: SGHDN and FVKESK. The CDR3 is 14 residues long. Between the trimmed V and J ends, which lost 1 base and 4 bases, there was a span of 8 bases. Together with reference TRBV14 and TRBJ2-1, the CDR3 gives the full variable domain: EAGVTQFPSHSVIEKGQTVTLRCDPISGHDNLYWYRRVMGKEIKFLLHFVKESKQDESGMPNNRFLAERTGGTYSTLKVQPAELEDSGVYFCASSQASLYNEQFFGPGTRLTVL.

This clone occurred once. The V call is TRBV19, the J call TRBJ2-5, with 14 positions matching TRBD2. CDR3 length: 16 residues. V lost 5 bases, J lost 5 bases, and 7 bases stayed unmatched. Germline V CDR1 and CDR2: LNHDA, SQIVND (reference sequence). The CDR3 sequence: CASSFGTSGGQETQYF. CDR3 DNA: TGTGCCAGTAGTTTTGGGACTAGCGGGGGTCAGGAGACCCAGTACTTC.

The genes are TRBV5-1 and TRBJ2-5; 12 nucleotides agree with TRBD2. V gave up 4 bases and J gave up 12 bases; unmatched junction bases: 10. From germline, CDR1 is SGHRS and CDR2 YFSETQ. The CDR3 is made up of 14 amino acids. The DNA of the CDR3 is TGCGCCAGCAGCGATCCTAGCGGGGGGGCCTCCAAGTACTTC. Translated: CASSDPSGGASKYF. Full variable domain (missing parts from reference TRBV5-1 and TRBJ2-5): KAGVTQTPRYLIKTRGQQVTLSCSPISGHRSVSWYQQTPGQGLQFLFEYFSETQRNKGNFPGRFSGRQFSNSRSEMNVSTLELGDSALYLCASSDPSGGASKYFGPGTRLLVL.

This chain links TRBV6-8 with TRBJ2-7; tentatively, D is TRBD2 (5 bases). The ends were cut back, 8 bases at V and 1 base at J, with 18 bases in the middle. The length of the CDR3 is 15 residues. Germline values: CDR1 MNHGY, CDR2 SAAAGT. The chain's CDR3 is CASGEQSGVSYEQYV. The CDR3 region has the DNA TGTGCCAGCGGGGAACAGTCCGGGGTGTCCTACGAGCAGTACGTC.

In its sample, this clone was seen a few times. This chain connects TRBV18 to TRBJ1-5, with TRBD1 matching over 7 bases. V shed 4 bases, J shed 3 bases, and the junction held 6 bases outside the gene matches. Germline V lookup: CDR1 KGHSH, CDR2 LQKENI. CDR3 length equals 15 residues. CDR3 nucleotides: TGTGCCAGCTCACTGACGGGACAGCCCAATCAGCCCCAGCATTTT. This gives the protein CASSLTGQPNQPQHF.

J is TRBJ1-6 and V is TRBV6-6, with unresolved D. V lost 6 bases to trimming and J lost 5 bases, with 8 bases between them. The germline gives CDR1 MNHNY, CDR2 SVGAGI (reference sequence). The CDR3 spans 13 residues. The CDR3 region is CASSGVNNSPLHF. Here the CDR3 DNA reads TGTGCCAGCAGCGGGGTTAATAATTCACCCCTCCACTTT.

CDR3 loop: CASRLGGSTRGTNEKLFF. In nucleotides, the CDR3 is TGCGCCAGCAGATTAGGCGGCAGTACTCGAGGGACTAATGAAAAACTGTTTTTT. The rearrangement links TRBV5-1 to TRBJ1-4, with D uncertain. V gave up 5 bases and J gave up 2 bases, with 22 bases separating them. This CDR3 spans 18 amino acids. The germline V gene encodes CDR1 SGHRS and CDR2 YFSETQ.

This chain links TRBV4-1 with TRBJ2-7, with TRBD2 matching over 10 bases. Germline-derived CDR1 and CDR2 are MGHRA and YSYEKL. V gave up 0 bases and J gave up 4 bases; unmatched junction bases: 12. The CDR3 runs to 18 residues. CDR3 sequence reads: CASSQDISGGPQQYEQYF. The CDR3 nucleotides are TGCGCCAGCAGCCAAGATATTAGCGGGGGGCCACAGCAGTACGAGCAGTACTTC.

The chain combines TRBV2 with TRBJ1-2; tentatively, D is TRBD1 (5 bases). The germline CDR1 and CDR2 sequences are SNHLY and FYNNEI. The CDR3 contains 14 residues. The V end was cut by 7 bases, the J end by 1 base, with 13 bases between. CDR3 in DNA: TGTGCCAGCACGTCTCGGGGGAATAACTATGGCTACACCTTC. It translates to CASTSRGNNYGYTF.

The chain combines TRBV24-1 with TRBJ2-3; TRBD1 matches at 8 bases. Germline values: CDR1 KGHDR, CDR2 SFDVKD. V dropped 5 bases and J dropped 0; count of bases not matched to a gene: 3. This CDR3 has 15 amino acids. CDR3 sequence reads: CATSGGTGSTDTQYF. CDR3 coding DNA: TGTGCCACCAGTGGCGGGACAGGTAGCACAGATACGCAGTATTTT.

V and J are TRBV27 and TRBJ2-7; D may be TRBD1 (6 bases). Germline assignment: CDR1 MNHEY and CDR2 SMNVEV (reference sequence). Trimming removed 10 bases at V and 3 bases at J, with 16 bases between. CDR3 size: 13 residues. DNA of the CDR3: TGTGCCACCGGGACACATAAATACTACGAGCAGTACGTC. Its translation: CATGTHKYYEQYV.

The chain uses TRBV30 and TRBJ1-2, with D uncertain. CDR1 GTSNPN and CDR2 SVGIG come from the germline V gene (reference sequence). CDR3 length: 14 residues. The V and J ends lost 0 bases and 3 bases respectively, with 11 bases between them. The CDR3, as DNA: TGTGCCTGGAGTGTAGGAGCGGGTCACTATGGCTACACCTTC. Translated, it gives CAWSVGAGHYGYTF.

J is TRBJ2-2 and V is TRBV27; D is possibly TRBD1 (6 bases). V shed 5 bases and J shed 6 bases, with 16 bases lying between them. The CDR3 is made up of 15 amino acids. Germline V gives CDR1 MNHEY, CDR2 SMNVEV (reference sequence). The CDR3 loop reads CASSPTPAGAGELFF. The CDR3 DNA reads as TGTGCCAGCAGTCCCACTCCAGCAGGGGCCGGGGAGCTGTTTTTT.

The chain couples TRBV6-2 or TRBV6-3 to TRBJ1-4, with D hard to call. The ends were cut back, 5 bases at V and 9 bases at J, with 13 bases in the middle. The length of the CDR3 is 13 residues. Germline lookup yields CDR1 MNHEY and CDR2 SVGEGT. The CDR3 loop reads CASSLPMSQKLFF. Here the CDR3 DNA reads TGTGCCAGCAGTCTACCCATGTCCCAAAAACTGTTTTTT.

This rearrangement joins TRBV6-5 to TRBJ1-1; weak D call: TRBD1 (6 bases). Germline loops: CDR1 MNHEY, CDR2 SVGAGI. The CDR3 contains 14 residues. Trimming removed 5 bases at V and 3 bases at J, with 13 bases between. The CDR3 is CASSRQVGDTEAFF. The CDR3 nucleotides are TGTGCCAGCAGTCGACAGGTGGGGGACACTGAAGCTTTCTTT.

The gene calls are TRBV3-1 (or the pseudogene TRBV3-2) and TRBJ1-4; a possible D gene is TRBD1 (5 bases). The CDR3 covers 14 residues. Germline CDR1 LGHDT, CDR2 YNNKEL (reference sequence). Trimming shortened V by 1 base and J by 4 bases, and 7 bases separated the two germline ends. As DNA, the CDR3 is TGTGCCAGCAGCCAAGCCAGGGTTAATGAAAAACTGTTTTTT. Translating gives CASSQARVNEKLFF.

The gene calls are TRBV5-6 and TRBJ1-6; maybe TRBD1 (6 bases). V was pared by 5 bases and J by 13 bases, with 13 bases between. The CDR3 is 12 amino acids. Germline V gene data show CDR1 as SGHDT and CDR2 as YYEEEE. CDR3 in DNA: TGTGCCAGCAGTCGGACAGCCACCCCCCTCCACTTT. Encoded protein: CASSRTATPLHF.

J is TRBJ1-2 and V is TRBV3-1 (or the pseudogene TRBV3-2), with 8 bases that match TRBD1. V gave up 4 bases and J gave up 7 bases; unmatched junction bases: 11. CDR3 length equals 15 residues. The germline gives CDR1 LGHDT, CDR2 YNNKEL (reference sequence). Here the CDR3 DNA reads TGTGCCAGCAGCCGACTTCCTCAGGGGGCAGGTGGCTACACCTTC. This sequence encodes CASSRLPQGAGGYTF.

This chain links TRBV24-1 with TRBJ1-2; TRBD1 agrees at 9 bases. The V gene's germline CDR1 is KGHDR and CDR2 SFDVKD. This CDR3 is 13 amino acids long. Trimming at V came to 3 bases and at J to 10 bases, leaving 5 bases not matched to a gene. Here the CDR3 DNA reads TGTGCCACCAGTGATCTGGACAGGGGCCCCTACACCTTC. Its protein is CATSDLDRGPYTF.

The CDR3 reads CASSLDGQSNYGYTF. CDR3 sequence (DNA): TGCGCCAGCAGCTTGGACGGACAGAGTAACTATGGCTACACCTTC. The chain links TRBV5-1 to TRBJ1-2; a weak D match, TRBD1 (6 bases). V was cut by 0 bases and J by 1 base, with 10 bases left in between. CDR1 and CDR2 (germline): SGHRS, YFSETQ. CDR3 length: 15 residues. Using reference TRBV5-1 and TRBJ1-2 for the parts outside the CDR3, the full variable domain is KAGVTQTPRYLIKTRGQQVTLSCSPISGHRSVSWYQQTPGQGLQFLFEYFSETQRNKGNFPGRFSGRQFSNSRSEMNVSTLELGDSALYLCASSLDGQSNYGYTFGSGTRLTVV.